This T cell receptor (beta chain) was obtained from a study of CD8+ T cells in alopecia areata. Whole-study context: In an open-label trial, patients got 5 to 10 mg tofacitinib twice daily.

The germline CDR1 and CDR2 sequences are SEHNR and FQNEAQ (reference sequence). This CDR3 comprises 14 residues. With V trimmed by 5 bases and J by 7 bases, 7 bases remained unmatched. For this clone: Its antigen remains unknown.

Documented treatment: oral pan-JAK inhibitor, 5-10 mg twice daily. Individuals with alopecia areata gave both lesional scalp punch biopsies and peripheral blood for collection. Whole-study findings and limits: Among the top 100, expanded CD8+ clones, as well as scalp clonality, were significantly decreased by tofacitinib.

Extraction and reverse transcription of RNA yielded cDNA as the sequencing template. Sequenced by immunoSEQ multiplex PCR; TCRdb stores in-frame clones only, minus some. The table has approximately 160,000 clones, around three fifths seen once. This receptor was obtained from a human donor with alopecia areata. V gene TRBV7-9 combines with J gene TRBJ2-1; 8 nucleotides align to TRBD1. The material was CD4+ T cells sorted from blood, obtained at week 24, from a patient treated with tofacitinib. This chain's CDR3 is CASSVRQGQNEQFF. DNA for the CDR3: TGTGCCAGCAGCGTACGACAGGGGCAGAATGAGCAGTTCTTC.